This T cell receptor (beta chain) was retrieved from a study of shared clonotypes between healthy human individuals. Profiled with immunoSEQ multiplex PCR; TCRdb holds only in-frame clones, not every one. The sample has about 2.3 million clones; 85% to 95% are singletons. V lost 6 bases and J 3 bases, leaving 15 bases between the germline ends. The CDR3 runs 14 residues. CDR1 WSHSY and CDR2 SAAADI come from the germline V gene. The sequencing sample was made of naive CD4+ T cells from PBMCs. Described subset: CD45RA+ positively selected. This chain joins TRBV10-2 and TRBJ2-7; D may be TRBD1 (6 bases). This clonotype was obtained from a young man in good health. Some clones in this sample may be carry-over from other donors' samples. The CDR3 protein is CASRSDSVVYEQYF. DNA of the CDR3: TGCGCCAGCAGATCGGACAGCGTTGTCTACGAGCAGTACTTC.